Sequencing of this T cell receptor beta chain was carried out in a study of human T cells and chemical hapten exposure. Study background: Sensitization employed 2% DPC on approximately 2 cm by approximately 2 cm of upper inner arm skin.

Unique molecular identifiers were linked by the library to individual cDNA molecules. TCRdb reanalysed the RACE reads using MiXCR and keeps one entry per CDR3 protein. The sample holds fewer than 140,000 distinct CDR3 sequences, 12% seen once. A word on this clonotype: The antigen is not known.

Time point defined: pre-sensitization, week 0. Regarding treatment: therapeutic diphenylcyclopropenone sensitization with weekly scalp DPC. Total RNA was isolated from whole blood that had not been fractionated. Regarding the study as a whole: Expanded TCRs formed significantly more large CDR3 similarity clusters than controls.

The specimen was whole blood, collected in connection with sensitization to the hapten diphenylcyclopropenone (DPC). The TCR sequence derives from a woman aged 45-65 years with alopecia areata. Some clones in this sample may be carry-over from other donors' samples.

CDR3 loop: CASSQDPSPGPYNEQFF. CDR3 sequence (DNA): TGTGCCAGCAGCCAAGATCCCAGCCCGGGACCCTACAATGAGCAGTTCTTC. This chain joins TRBV3-1 and TRBJ2-1, with D possibly being TRBD1 or TRBD2 (5 bases each). Trimming stripped 0 bases from V and 2 bases from J, with 14 bases between. The CDR3 has 17 amino acids. Germline CDR1 and CDR2: LGHDT and YNNKEL (reference sequence).